The 10 T cell receptor beta chains listed next were all sequenced from one sample in a study of cytomegalovirus exposure and HLA in healthy donors. The primer mix had 60 Vbeta and 13 Jbeta primers. The assay was immunoSEQ multiplex PCR, and TCRdb's table has in-frame clones only and misses some. The sample contains around 92,000 clones, around 79% of which appear only once. Specimen: PBMCs. The receptors originated from a woman aged 70-85 years in good health and CMV-seropositive.

The chain uses TRBV5-6 and TRBJ1-4; TRBD1 might be the D (5 bases). V lost 4 bases, J lost 6 bases, and 16 bases lay in between. Germline values: CDR1 SGHDT, CDR2 YYEEEE. The CDR3 loop spans 15 amino acids. Here the CDR3 DNA reads TGTGCCAGCAGCCGAAGGGGAGGGCCTCATGAAAAACTGTTTTTT. It specifies CASSRRGGPHEKLFF.

This chain connects TRBV6-1 to TRBJ2-7; a possible D gene is TRBD1 (6 bases). V was cut by 6 bases and J by 6 bases, with 18 bases left in between. CDR3 length: 14 amino acids. CDR1 is MNHNS, CDR2 SASEGT, per germline. The CDR3 reads CASRDIQGKGEQYF. CDR3 DNA: TGTGCCAGCAGGGATATACAGGGTAAAGGCGAGCAGTACTTC.

This clone was detected only a few times. The genes are TRBV5-6 and TRBJ2-3; TRBD2 matches at 8 bases. Germline V gene data show CDR1 as SGHDT and CDR2 as YYEEEE. The CDR3 has 14 amino acids. Trimming at V came to 5 bases and at J to 6 bases, leaving 8 bases not matched to a gene. CDR3 sequence (DNA): TGTGCCAGCAGTCCGGGACTAGAGTTGGATACGCAGTATTTT. This codes for CASSPGLELDTQYF.

This clone has more than one count but fewer than ten. This rearrangement joins TRBV5-8 to TRBJ1-6, with a weak D call TRBD1 (6 bases). V lost 1 base, J lost 10 bases, and 12 bases lay in between. Looked up from germline, CDR1 is SGHTS and CDR2 is YDEGEE. The CDR3 consists of 14 residues. CDR3 region: CASSLLQGKSPLHF. CDR3 coding DNA: TGTGCCAGCAGCTTGCTACAGGGCAAGTCACCCCTCCACTTT. Complete variable domain (other parts from reference TRBV5-8 and TRBJ1-6): EAGVTQSPTHLIKTRGQQATLRCSPISGHTSVYWYQQALGLGLQFLLWYDEGEERNRGNFPPRFSGRQFPNYSSELNVNALELEDSALYLCASSLLQGKSPLHFGNGTRLTVT.

The rearrangement uses TRBV4-1 and TRBJ2-1; D perhaps matches TRBD1 (6 bases). Trimming took off 4 bases at V and 3 bases at J, with 16 bases between the two ends. CDR1 is MGHRA and CDR2 is YSYEKL in the germline V gene. The CDR3 sequence is 16 residues long. The CDR3 region has the DNA TGCGCCAGCAGCCTTGAGGGGGAGTTGAGCTACAATGAGCAGTTCTTC. Translation gives CASSLEGELSYNEQFF.

The chain combines TRBV4-2 with TRBJ2-7; D possibly corresponds to TRBD1 (5 bases). V lost 5 bases to trimming and J lost 0 bases, with 14 bases between them. CDR1 and CDR2 (germline): LGHNA, YNFKEQ. CDR3 size: 15 residues. In DNA form, the CDR3 reads TGTGCCAGCAGCTTCCTCAGACAGACCTCCTACGAGCAGTACTTC. Translation gives CASSFLRQTSYEQYF.

The V gene is TRBV7-9, the J gene TRBJ2-5; possibly TRBD1 for D (7 bases). Deletions cut 3 bases from V and 1 base from J, with 15 bases between. Germline CDR1 is SEHNR and CDR2 is FQNEAQ (reference sequence). The CDR3 is 16 amino acids. CDR3 sequence: CASSFLRQGGQETQYF. The CDR3 coding sequence is TGTGCCAGCAGCTTCCTTCGTCAGGGGGGCCAAGAGACCCAGTACTTC.

The chain couples TRBV10-1 to TRBJ2-1; TRBD2 aligns across 13 bases. The CDR3 is 16 amino acids. CDR1 and CDR2 from the germline V gene are WNHNN and SYGVQD (reference sequence). The junction had 6 bases not matched to a gene; V was cut back by 5 bases and J by 5 bases. The CDR3 bases are TGCGCCAGCAGTCCACCGGGACTAGCGGGGAACAATGAGCAGTTCTTC. It is translated as CASSPPGLAGNNEQFF.

The V gene is TRBV6-1, the J gene TRBJ1-5; 7 bases align to TRBD1. The CDR3 runs to 14 residues. V was clipped by 5 bases and J by 4 bases; unmatched bases: 5. In germline, CDR1 is MNHNS, CDR2 SASEGT. For the CDR3, the DNA is TGTGCCAGCAGTTTGGGGACAGAAAATCAGCCCCAGCATTTT. Amino acid sequence: CASSLGTENQPQHF.

The V call is TRBV19, the J call TRBJ1-5, with 8 bases matching TRBD1. The CDR3 spans 14 residues. CDR1 is LNHDA and CDR2 is SQIVND in the germline V gene (reference sequence). J gave up 1 base and V 4 bases, and 0 bases lay outside the gene matches. The CDR3 spells CASSNRGSNQPQHF. DNA of the CDR3: TGTGCCAGTAGTAACAGGGGGAGCAATCAGCCCCAGCATTTT. The full variable domain, with the rest looked up from reference TRBV19 and TRBJ1-5, is DGGITQSPKYLFRKEGQNVTLSCEQNLNHDAMYWYRQDPGQGLRLIYYSQIVNDFQKGDIAEGYSVSREKKESFPLTVTSAQKNPTAFYLCASSNRGSNQPQHFGDGTRLSIL.